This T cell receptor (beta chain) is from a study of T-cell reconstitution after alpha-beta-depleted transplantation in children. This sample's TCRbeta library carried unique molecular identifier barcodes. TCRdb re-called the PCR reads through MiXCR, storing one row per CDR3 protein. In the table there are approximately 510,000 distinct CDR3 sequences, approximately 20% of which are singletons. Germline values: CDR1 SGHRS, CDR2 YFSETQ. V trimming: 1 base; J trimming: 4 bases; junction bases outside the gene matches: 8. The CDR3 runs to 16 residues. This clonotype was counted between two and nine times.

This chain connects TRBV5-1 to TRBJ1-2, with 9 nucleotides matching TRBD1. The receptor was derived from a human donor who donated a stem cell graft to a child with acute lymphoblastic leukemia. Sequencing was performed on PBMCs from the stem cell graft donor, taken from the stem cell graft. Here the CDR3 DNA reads TGCGCCAGCAGCTTGTCGGGGACAGGGCTCATCTATGGCTACACCTTC. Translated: CASSLSGTGLIYGYTF. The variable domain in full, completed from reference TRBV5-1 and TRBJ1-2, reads KAGVTQTPRYLIKTRGQQVTLSCSPISGHRSVSWYQQTPGQGLQFLFEYFSETQRNKGNFPGRFSGRQFSNSRSEMNVSTLELGDSALYLCASSLSGTGLIYGYTFGSGTRLTVV.